The 27 T cell receptor beta chains given below trace back to one sample, sequenced in a study of cytomegalovirus exposure and HLA in healthy donors. The PCR employed 60 Vbeta primers together with 13 Jbeta primers. Produced via immunoSEQ multiplex PCR; TCRdb's table is partial and in-frame only. The table has approximately 97,000 clones, roughly four fifths seen once. What was sequenced was PBMCs. These receptors were taken from a man aged 35 to 55 in good health and CMV-seropositive.

V usage is TRBV28 and J usage is TRBJ2-1; a weak D match, TRBD1 (6 bases). The germline V gene has CDR1 MDHEN and CDR2 SYDVKM. CDR3 size: 15 residues. Trimming took off 3 bases at V and 4 bases at J, with 13 bases between the two ends. CDR3 DNA sequence: TGTGCCAGCAGTTTTAGGGGGACGGCGTACAATGAGCAGTTCTTC. Amino acids: CASSFRGTAYNEQFF.

The J gene is TRBJ2-7, the V gene TRBV19; TRBD1 might be the D (8 bases). The CDR3 loop spans 16 amino acids. Trimming stripped 5 bases from V and 6 bases from J, with 23 bases between. CDR1 is LNHDA, CDR2 SQIVND, per germline (reference sequence). The CDR3 DNA reads as TGTGCCAGTAGTGCTGTGGACAGGGAGGGGTCATCCGAGCAGTACTTC. Translated: CASSAVDREGSSEQYF.

This chain uses TRBV13 with TRBJ2-1, with unresolved D. The CDR3 sequence is 13 residues long. The V end was cut by 6 bases, the J end by 4 bases, with 10 bases between. Germline V gives CDR1 PRHDT, CDR2 FYEKMQ (reference sequence). CDR3 in amino acids: CASSPQEYNEQFF. The DNA of the CDR3 is TGTGCCAGCAGTCCCCAGGAATACAATGAGCAGTTCTTC.

The chain carries TRBV9 and TRBJ2-7; 13 nucleotides align to TRBD2. The CDR3 covers 15 residues. Per the germline V gene, CDR1 is SGDLS and CDR2 is YYNGEE. The V segment lost 0 bases and the J segment 5 bases; nucleotides outside the gene matches: 2. This chain's CDR3 is CASSVGLAGGHEQYF. The CDR3, as DNA: TGTGCCAGCAGCGTAGGACTAGCGGGAGGCCACGAGCAGTACTTC.

This rearrangement joins TRBV10-1 to TRBJ1-2; TRBD1 matches 8 bases. CDR1 WNHNN and CDR2 SYGVQD come from the germline V gene (reference sequence). The CDR3 runs 13 residues. Unmatched junction bases numbered 5, after V lost 7 bases and J lost 4 bases. The CDR3 sequence is CASNRTGPYGYTF. CDR3 DNA sequence: TGCGCCAGCAATCGGACAGGGCCCTATGGCTACACCTTC.

Only a few counts were recorded for this clone. V usage is TRBV9 and J usage is TRBJ1-1; 9 bases match TRBD1. Germline CDR1 reads SGDLS; CDR2 reads YYNGEE. The V segment lost 0 bases and the J segment 7 bases; nucleotides outside the gene matches: 7. The CDR3 consists of 15 residues. The CDR3 bases are TGTGCCAGCAGCGTAGTACAGGGGGCGGCAGGTGAAGCTTTCTTT. It codes for CASSVVQGAAGEAFF.

This chain joins TRBV6-5 and TRBJ1-3; TRBD1 matches at 10 bases. After removal of 7 bases from V and 0 bases from J, the junction contained 3 bases not matched to a gene. The CDR3 runs 15 residues. Germline V gene lookup returns CDR1 MNHEY and CDR2 SVGAGI. Written as DNA, the CDR3 is TGTGCCAGCACCCGGGACAGGGGCTCTGGAAACACCATATATTTT. As protein: CASTRDRGSGNTIYF.

This chain connects TRBV28 to TRBJ2-3; possibly TRBD2 for D (5 bases). The germline CDR1 and CDR2 sequences are MDHEN and SYDVKM. V lost 4 bases and J lost 1, with 12 bases in between. This CDR3 region has 15 residues. The CDR3 sequence is CASSWTSTRTDTQYF. The CDR3 coding sequence is TGTGCCAGCAGTTGGACTTCCACACGCACAGATACGCAGTATTTT.

Regarding this clone: The DNA is left out, because the CDR3 cannot be placed on it with certainty; the CDR3 is given as TCRdb lists it. The rearrangement links TRBV5-1 to TRBJ2-1; the D segment call TRBD2 is taken from the table without a DNA check. Per germline, CDR1 SGHRS and CDR2 YFSETQ. The CDR3 numbers 14 amino acids, ends counted. CDR3 amino acids: CASRVASGSPLNFF.

The rearrangement uses TRBV10-3 and TRBJ2-7; TRBD1 might be the D (5 bases). Germline V gene sequence: CDR1 ENHRY, CDR2 SYGVKD. This CDR3 spans 14 amino acids. V was shortened by 5 bases and J by 0 bases, with 11 bases between the two germline ends. CDR3: CAISKDDSSYEQYF. Written as DNA, the CDR3 is TGTGCCATCAGTAAGGACGACAGCTCCTACGAGCAGTACTTC.

This rearrangement joins TRBV6-5 to TRBJ1-6; weak D call: TRBD1 (6 bases). This CDR3 spans 15 amino acids. V gave up 7 bases and J gave up 6 bases, with 16 bases separating them. Germline V lookup: CDR1 MNHEY, CDR2 SVGAGI. This CDR3 reads CASTREGQANSPLHF. CDR3 bases: TGTGCCAGCACCAGGGAGGGACAAGCTAATTCACCCCTCCACTTT.

V usage is TRBV6-5 and J usage is TRBJ2-5, with TRBD1 as a possible D gene (6 bases). The V end lost 5 bases, the J end lost 0 bases, and 10 bases lay between the germline ends. Germline CDR1 MNHEY, CDR2 SVGAGI. CDR3 length equals 14 residues. The CDR3 DNA sequence: TGTGCCAGCAGTGAAACAGGGTACCAAGAGACCCAGTACTTC. It yields the protein CASSETGYQETQYF.

This clone was detected only a few times. The J gene is TRBJ2-3, the V gene TRBV27; D perhaps matches TRBD2 (6 bases). V was cut by 4 bases and J by 6 bases, with 17 bases left in between. CDR1 and CDR2 (germline): MNHEY, SMNVEV (reference sequence). The CDR3 totals 15 residues. In DNA form, the CDR3 reads TGTGCCAGCAGTTCCCGGGACTTCTCGGGGGATACGCAGTATTTT. Protein: CASSSRDFSGDTQYF.

The chain has TRBV5-4 and TRBJ2-1; D gene uncertain. CDR3 length: 14 residues. Germline V CDR1 and CDR2: SGHNT, YYREEE (reference sequence). V was cut by 5 bases and J by 7 bases, with 16 bases left in between. In DNA, the CDR3 is TGTGCCAGCAGACCGGCCGAGCCCGGGAATGAGCAGTTCTTC. Translating gives CASRPAEPGNEQFF.

This clone came up a few times. V is TRBV5-4 and J is TRBJ2-3, with no clear D. There are 12 residues in the CDR3. Trimming stripped 4 bases from V and 4 bases from J, with 7 bases between. Germline CDR1 is SGHNT and CDR2 is YYREEE (reference sequence). CDR3 nucleotides: TGTGCCAGCAGCCTTCCCCCAGATACGCAGTATTTT. Protein: CASSLPPDTQYF. Complete variable domain (other parts from reference TRBV5-4 and TRBJ2-3): ETGVTQSPTHLIKTRGQQVTLRCSSQSGHNTVSWYQQALGQGPQFIFQYYREEENGRGNFPPRFSGLQFPNYSSELNVNALELDDSALYLCASSLPPDTQYFGPGTRLTVL.

The chain recombines TRBV15 with TRBJ1-2; 7 bases are a match to TRBD1. CDR1 LNHNV and CDR2 YYDKDF come from the germline V gene (reference sequence). The CDR3 contains 18 residues. V gave up 1 base and J gave up 1 base; unmatched junction bases: 12. For the CDR3, the DNA is TGTGCCACCAGCAGAGTGACAGGGTCTGTAAGGATTAACTATGGCTACACCTTC. It encodes CATSRVTGSVRINYGYTF.

This sequence joins TRBV6-4 and TRBJ1-5; a weak D match, TRBD1 (5 bases). The V end lost 2 bases, the J end lost 4 bases, and 12 bases lay between the germline ends. CDR1 and CDR2 (germline): MRHNA, SNTAGT. This CDR3 spans 15 amino acids. The CDR3 DNA sequence: TGTGCCAGCAGTGACCCCCTCGACAGAAATCAGCCCCAGCATTTT. It translates to CASSDPLDRNQPQHF.

The chain joins TRBV15 to TRBJ1-2; 7 bases match TRBD1. This CDR3 region has 14 residues. Per germline, CDR1 LNHNV and CDR2 YYDKDF (reference sequence). The ends lost 4 bases at V and 4 bases at J; junction bases unmatched: 6. CDR3 nucleotide sequence: TGTGCCACCAGCACCGGACAGGCTTCCTATGGCTACACCTTC. This translates into CATSTGQASYGYTF.

This chain uses TRBV6-1 with TRBJ1-3, with 7 bases that match TRBD1. This CDR3 comprises 12 residues. The germline CDR1 and CDR2 sequences are MNHNS and SASEGT. V gave up 4 bases and J gave up 12 bases; unmatched junction bases: 6. The CDR3 here is CASSGDREDIYF. The CDR3, as DNA: TGTGCCAGCAGTGGAGACAGGGAAGACATATATTTT.

V usage is TRBV5-1 and J usage is TRBJ2-5; 7 bases agree with TRBD2. This CDR3 region has 14 residues. The V segment lost 0 bases and the J segment 5 bases; nucleotides outside the gene matches: 4. CDR1 is SGHRS and CDR2 is YFSETQ in the germline V gene. CDR3 in DNA: TGCGCCAGCAGCTTGGCGGGGGGTTGGGAGACCCAGTACTTC. This sequence encodes CASSLAGGWETQYF. The complete variable domain, with remaining parts taken from reference TRBV5-1 and TRBJ2-5, reads KAGVTQTPRYLIKTRGQQVTLSCSPISGHRSVSWYQQTPGQGLQFLFEYFSETQRNKGNFPGRFSGRQFSNSRSEMNVSTLELGDSALYLCASSLAGGWETQYFGPGTRLLVL.

As DNA, the CDR3 is TGTGCCAGCAGCTTAACAGGAGAAAACTATGGCTACACCTTC. It translates to CASSLTGENYGYTF. The chain employs TRBV7-8 and TRBJ1-2, with D possibly matching TRBD1 (5 bases). Trimming removed 2 bases from V and 2 bases from J, with 9 bases in between. The CDR3 runs to 14 residues. The germline gives CDR1 SGHVS, CDR2 FQNEAQ. The variable domain in full, completed from reference TRBV7-8 and TRBJ1-2, reads GAGVSQSPRYKVAKRGQDVALRCDPISGHVSLFWYQQALGQGPEFLTYFQNEAQLDKSGLPSDRFFAERPEGSVSTLKIQRTQQEDSAVYLCASSLTGENYGYTFGSGTRLTVV.

The chain joins TRBV9 to TRBJ2-1, with TRBD2 as a possible D gene (5 bases). The CDR3 is 16 residues long. Germline V gene data show CDR1 as SGDLS and CDR2 as YYNGEE. V was clipped by 4 bases and J by 4 bases, with 18 bases between them. The CDR3 here is CASSPQAIASYNEQFF. The CDR3 DNA follows: TGTGCCAGCAGCCCCCAGGCGATAGCGAGTTACAATGAGCAGTTCTTC.

J is TRBJ2-1 and V is TRBV4-1; 12 positions match TRBD2. The germline V gene has CDR1 MGHRA and CDR2 YSYEKL. The length of the CDR3 is 16 residues. Germline trimming cut 4 bases from V and 5 bases from J; bases unmatched to any gene: 6. The chain's CDR3 is CASSRGLAGLNNEQFF. Written as DNA, the CDR3 is TGCGCCAGCAGCCGGGGACTAGCGGGTTTGAACAATGAGCAGTTCTTC.

A single count supports this clone. The chain employs TRBV30 and TRBJ2-3; tentatively, D is TRBD1 (5 bases). The CDR3 is 16 amino acids. V shed 3 bases and J shed 2 bases, with 18 bases lying between them. Per the germline V gene, CDR1 is GTSNPN and CDR2 is SVGIG (reference sequence). Here the CDR3 reads CAWSAGRQTLTDTQYF. For the CDR3, the DNA is TGTGCCTGGAGCGCCGGCCGACAGACCCTCACAGATACGCAGTATTTT. Filled out from reference TRBV30 and TRBJ2-3, the complete variable domain reads SQTIHQWPATLVQPVGSPLSLECTVEGTSNPNLYWYRQAAGRGLQLLFYSVGIGQISSEVPQNLSASRPQDRQFILSSKKLLLSDSGFYLCAWSAGRQTLTDTQYFGPGTRLTVL.

The genes are TRBV5-1 and TRBJ2-7, with TRBD2 identical over 8 bases. V shed 8 bases and J 5 bases; nucleotides not matched to a gene: 12. This CDR3 is built from 14 residues. Looked up from germline, CDR1 is SGHRS and CDR2 is YFSETQ. The DNA of the CDR3 is TGCGCCAGTACGGACCCCGGGACTAGTAACGAGCAGTACTTC. As protein: CASTDPGTSNEQYF.

This clone was picked up one time. V usage is TRBV12-5 and J usage is TRBJ1-5; no clear D. Trimming removed 1 base from V and 1 base from J, with 5 bases in between. CDR3 length: 14 residues. CDR1 is LGHNT and CDR2 is FRNRAP in the germline V gene. The CDR3 nucleotides read TGTGCTAGTGGTTTGGGACTGAGCAATCAGCCCCAGCATTTT. Its translation is CASGLGLSNQPQHF.

CDR3 in amino acids: CASSGTSRREGRAYNEQFF. As DNA, the CDR3 is TGCGCCAGCAGTGGCACCTCTAGGCGGGAGGGCCGCGCCTACAATGAGCAGTTCTTC. V is TRBV10-1 and J is TRBJ2-1; 9 positions agree with TRBD2. In germline, CDR1 is WNHNN, CDR2 SYGVQD (reference sequence). J was trimmed by 2 bases and V by 4 bases; bases with no gene match: 15. The CDR3 is 19 residues long.